These T cell receptor beta chains were read from a single sample in a study of blood T cell repertoires in COVID-19. TCRdb keeps only in-frame clones here, not all; method: immunoSEQ multiplex PCR. This table has over 600,000 clones, just under 90% appearing once. The sequencing sample was made of peripheral blood. These TCRs come from a young woman with acute or convalescent COVID-19. Both conserved end residues are part of each CDR3. The D gene is left open where the match is weak. Only part of the rows carry a size: once, few, many, or a class if the clone is expanded.

>.|TRBJ1-1|TRBV5-5|TRBD1
TGTGCCAGCAGCTGGGACAGGCTCACTGAAGCTTTCTTT
CASSWDRLTEAFF
>.|TRBJ2-7|TRBV29-1|TRBD1
TGCAGCGTTGAAACCGGGACAGGGGGCGCGGGGGAGCAGTACTTC
CSVETGTGGAGEQYF
>few|TRBJ1-3|TRBV29-1|TRBD1
TGCAGGGCGGACAGGGGAGGTTTGTGGGGAAACACCATATATTTT
CRADRGGLWGNTIYF
>.|TRBJ1-2|TRBV5-6|.
TGTGCCAGCCGCACAGGGAACTATGGCTACACCTTC
CASRTGNYGYTF
>.|TRBJ2-7|TRBV23-1|.
TGCGCCAGCAGTCAGTTCGGGGCCTACGAGCAGTACTTC
CASSQFGAYEQYF
>few|TRBJ1-6|TRBV7-3|.
TGTGCCAGCAGCTTCCCAAATTCACCCCTCCACTTT
CASSFPNSPLHF
>.|TRBJ1-1|TRBV25-1|.
TGTGCCAGCAGTGCGATGTACCGGGACAACGAAGCTTTCTTT
CASSAMYRDNEAFF
>few|TRBJ1-1|TRBV27|.
TGTGCCAGCAGACCGGTTGCAAACACTGAAGCTTTCTTT
CASRPVANTEAFF
>.|TRBJ1-6|TRBV5-1|TRBD1
TGCGCCAGCAGCTCTAACCCTCTCGGACAGGGGGGTAGTACACCCCTCCACTTT
CASSSNPLGQGGSTPLHF
>.|TRBJ2-3|TRBV19|TRBD2
TGTGCCAGTAGTCCCTGGACTAGCGGGGGGGTTGGAGATACGCAGTATTTT
CASSPWTSGGVGDTQYF
>.|TRBJ1-6|TRBV6-5|.
TGTGCCAGCAGTTACAGGGGCAAGGATTCACCCCTCCACTTT
CASSYRGKDSPLHF
>.|TRBJ1-5|TRBV27|.
TGTGCCAGCAGTTTATCGTATAACACGAACAATCAGCCCCAGCATTTT
CASSLSYNTNNQPQHF
>.|TRBJ2-2|TRBV19|.
TGTGCCAGTACCCACACCACCGGGGAGCTGTTTTTT
CASTHTTGELFF
>.|TRBJ2-1|TRBV9|TRBD2
TGTGCCAGCAGCACAGGCATCAGGAGCGGGGCGGGGAATGAGCAGTTCTTC
CASSTGIRSGAGNEQFF
>.|TRBJ1-4|TRBV4-2|TRBD1
TGTGCCAGCAGCCAAGATCAGGGGGGTAATGAAAAACTGTTTTTT
CASSQDQGGNEKLFF
>.|TRBJ1-2|TRBV5-6|.
TGTGCCAGCAGCTTGGTGACATATGGCTACACCTTC
CASSLVTYGYTF
>.|TRBJ2-1|TRBV7-8|.
TGTGCCAGCAACAGGGACCCCATTTCCTACAATGAGCAGTTCTTC
CASNRDPISYNEQFF
>.|TRBJ1-2|TRBV19|.
TGTGCCAGTAGTATAGATCTCCGACACTACTATGGCTACACCTTC
CASSIDLRHYYGYTF
>once|TRBJ1-1|TRBV21-1|.
TGTGCCAGCAGCAAACGCACCCGACAAGTAAGCCCTAAAGAAGCTTTCTTT
CASSKRTRQVSPKEAFF
>.|TRBJ1-1|TRBV4-1|.
TGCGCCAGCAGCCAAGTCCAGGACAGATTGAACACTGAAGCTTTCTTT
CASSQVQDRLNTEAFF
>.|TRBJ2-3|TRBV19|.
TGTGCCAGTAGTATGCGGGGGCGCACAGATACGCAGTATTTT
CASSMRGRTDTQYF
>.|TRBJ1-3|TRBV18|.
TGTGCCAGCTCACCACCCCAGGTCGGAAACACCATATATTTT
CASSPPQVGNTIYF
>.|TRBJ1-6|TRBV5-6|.
TGTGCCAGCAGCTTTGTGAGAGCCCCCTATAATTCACCCCTCCACTTT
CASSFVRAPYNSPLHF
>.|TRBJ1-1|TRBV30|.
TGTGCCTGGAGGCCAACAGGGAGGGAGAACACTGAAGCTTTCTTT
CAWRPTGRENTEAFF
>.|TRBJ1-4|TRBV30|TRBD1
TGTGCCTGGAGTCCCGGGACAGCCGCCGAAAAACTGTTTTTT
CAWSPGTAAEKLFF
>.|TRBJ2-2|TRBV7-8|TRBD1
TGTGCCAGCAGCTTACTGGGGGACAGACCTCGGAGCGGGGAGCTGTTTTTT
CASSLLGDRPRSGELFF
>.|TRBJ1-5|TRBV28|.
TGTGCCAGCAGGCCAGGTGATAGCAATCAGCCCCAGCATTTT
CASRPGDSNQPQHF
>.|TRBJ2-7|TRBV2|.
TGTGCCAGCAGTCTCCGGGACTACGAGCAGTACTTC
CASSLRDYEQYF
>.|TRBJ1-1|TRBV2|TRBD1
TGTGCCAGCAGTTTACAGGGGTTGGGCACTGAAGCTTTCTTT
CASSLQGLGTEAFF
>.|TRBJ1-2|TRBV18|.
TGTGCCAGCTCCCTAAAAAAGGGGCAGATCCTTAACTATGGCTACACCTTC
CASSLKKGQILNYGYTF
>.|TRBJ2-1|TRBV9|.
TGTGCCAGCAGCTCCCGCCCGGTAGATGTAAATGAGCAGTTCTTC
CASSSRPVDVNEQFF
>.|TRBJ2-5|TRBV2|TRBD1
TGTGCCAGCAGTGAAGGACAGGGGGGTGGGGAGACCCAGTACTTC
CASSEGQGGGETQYF
>once|TRBJ1-3|TRBV29-1|TRBD1
TGCAGCGTTGACGGGGACAGGAGTGGAAACACCATATATTTT
CSVDGDRSGNTIYF
>.|TRBJ2-1|TRBV4-1|TRBD2
TGCGCCAGCACCCGGCGTCTAGCGGGGGACTTGAGCTCCTACAATGAGCAGTTCTTC
CASTRRLAGDLSSYNEQFF
>.|TRBJ1-2|TRBV14|.
TGTGCCAGCAGCCAAGGGTCCGGTAACTATGGCTACACCTTC
CASSQGSGNYGYTF
>.|TRBJ2-1|TRBV6-2/TRBV6-3|TRBD1
TGTGCCAGCAGTTACGTGGACAGGGGGCTGAAGGTGCTAAATGAGCAGTTCTTC
CASSYVDRGLKVLNEQFF
>.|TRBJ2-7|TRBV11-2|.
TGTGCCAGCAGCCATCTCCAGGGGAACTACGAGCAGTACTTC
CASSHLQGNYEQYF
>.|TRBJ1-4|TRBV2|.
TGTGCCAGCAGCCTCCGACAGGCATATGAAAAACTGTTTTTT
CASSLRQAYEKLFF
>.|TRBJ1-6|TRBV27|.
TGTGCCAGCAGTTCAGGGGCGGACCCCGTTCCCCCCCTCCACTTT
CASSSGADPVPPLHF
>.|TRBJ1-1|TRBV19|.
TGTGCCAGTAGTTCACAGGATAGTAACACTGAAGCTTTCTTT
CASSSQDSNTEAFF
>.|TRBJ1-2|TRBV5-5|.
TGTGCCAGCAGCCTCGAGGGCCGGGGAAGCTATGGCTACACCTTC
CASSLEGRGSYGYTF
>.|TRBJ2-7|TRBV4-3|.
TGCGCCAGCAGCCAAGATCGGGGGGCAGGAACCTACGAGCAGTACTTC
CASSQDRGAGTYEQYF
>.|TRBJ2-2|TRBV2|.
TGTGCCAGCAGACCCAGGGGGACTGGGGAGCTGTTTTTT
CASRPRGTGELFF
>.|TRBJ1-5|TRBV24-1|TRBD1
TGTGCCACCAGTGAACAGGGGCTTGGGCCCCAGCATTTT
CATSEQGLGPQHF
>.|TRBJ1-2|TRBV7-9|.
TGTGCCAGCAGCTTCAGCGGTGATGGCTACACCTTC
CASSFSGDGYTF
>.|TRBJ1-3|TRBV21-1|.
TGTGCCAGTCCACAGGTAACCAATGGAAACACCATATATTTT
CASPQVTNGNTIYF